This TCR beta chain was recorded in a study of shared clonotypes between healthy human individuals. In its sample, this clone was seen once. Profiling relied on immunoSEQ multiplex PCR, and the TCRdb table lists in-frame clones only, not all of them. The table lists about 1 million clones, about 75% of them singletons. The source is a man younger than 30 in good health. Material: memory CD4+ T cells sorted from blood. Specified subset: CD45RA-negative fraction.

This CDR3 reads CASSIRRGRSYEQYF. The CDR3 DNA is TGTGCCAGTAGTATCCGCAGGGGTCGTAGCTACGAGCAGTACTTC. J is TRBJ2-7 and V is TRBV19; D perhaps matches TRBD1 (6 bases). Germline V lookup: CDR1 LNHDA, CDR2 SQIVND (reference sequence). The V and J ends lost 3 bases and 3 bases respectively, with 15 bases between them. There are 15 residues in the CDR3. Full variable domain (rest looked up from reference TRBV19 and TRBJ2-7): DGGITQSPKYLFRKEGQNVTLSCEQNLNHDAMYWYRQDPGQGLRLIYYSQIVNDFQKGDIAEGYSVSREKKESFPLTVTSAQKNPTAFYLCASSIRRGRSYEQYFGPGTRLTVT.